This section outlines one TCR beta chain sequence together with its context. Its target is unknown. V shed 1 base and J shed 3 bases, with 11 bases lying between them. CDR1 is SGHDN and CDR2 is FVKESK in the germline V gene. The CDR3 has 15 amino acids. The data were obtained in a study of T-cell memory formation after mild COVID-19. TCRdb re-analysed the 5' RACE reads in MiXCR, keeping a single row per CDR3 protein. The table has more than 450,000 distinct CDR3 sequences, roughly 18% seen once; the top ten hold around 13%. General study results and limits: Those CD4+ clones that contracted were mainly in CM and EM (CD8+ ones in EMRA). The finding that pre-infection memory included some responding clones suggested that cross-reactive memory joined.

The sequenced material came from PBMCs or a T cell subset sorted from them (not recorded which). The V and J genes are TRBV14 and TRBJ2-3; D ambiguous. This sequence originates from an adult woman who had mild COVID-19 (a few samples of this study predate the infection). Cell type and time point are not known. CDR3 DNA: TGTGCCAGCAGCCAAGTCGGATTACCAACAGATACGCAGTATTTT. Its translation is CASSQVGLPTDTQYF.